The 18 T cell receptor beta chains in this list originate from one sample, sequenced in a study of blood T cell repertoires in COVID-19 (dated by TCRdb to about 2020). The library was built by means of the immunoSEQ multiplex PCR assay. The table comes from immuneACCESS by way of TCRdb, which keeps in-frame sequences with V and J called. Part of the clones is missing from these tables; in studies checked, under half for an unresolved V gene and the rest for unknown reasons. In this sample the table shows 300,000 to 500,000 clones, roughly 88% of which occur a single time. The leading ten clones occupy more than 2% of the sample. Sequencing was done on a sample of PBMCs or T cells enriched from blood (not recorded which). These receptors came from a woman aged 40 to 50 with acute COVID-19.

This chain uses TRBV6-1 with TRBJ2-5, with 8 bases that match TRBD2. The CDR3 totals 14 residues. The germline V gene has CDR1 MNHNS and CDR2 SASEGT. The V gene end was trimmed by 2 bases and the J gene end by 5 bases; junction bases not matched to a gene: 4. The CDR3, as DNA: TGTGCCAGCAGTGAATCTCCGGGGGGGGAGACCCAGTACTTC. Translating it yields CASSESPGGETQYF.

The CDR3, as DNA: TGTGCCAGCAGTGATAGGGACAGTCTTAATCAGCCCCAGCATTTT. Amino acids: CASSDRDSLNQPQHF. The V gene is TRBV27, the J gene TRBJ1-5, with 7 positions matching TRBD1. Losses at the gene ends were 5 bases for V and 4 bases for J; bases not matched to a gene: 8. The CDR3 sequence is 15 residues long. CDR1 is MNHEY and CDR2 is SMNVEV in the germline V gene (reference sequence).

The genes are TRBV2 and TRBJ2-7; possible D gene TRBD1, 6 bases. V lost 3 bases to trimming and J lost 0 bases, with 9 bases between them. Germline V gives CDR1 SNHLY, CDR2 FYNNEI. The CDR3 is made up of 14 amino acids. The CDR3 region is CASSEGASSYEQYF. DNA of the CDR3: TGTGCCAGCAGTGAGGGGGCCTCCTCCTACGAGCAGTACTTC.

The V and J genes are TRBV18 and TRBJ1-2; 9 bases fit TRBD1. This CDR3 comprises 15 residues. The germline V gene encodes CDR1 KGHSH and CDR2 LQKENI. J was trimmed by 5 bases and V by 6 bases; bases with no gene match: 10. This CDR3 is CASSPRTGEGYGYTF. CDR3 DNA sequence: TGTGCCAGCTCCCCTAGGACAGGGGAAGGGTATGGCTACACCTTC.

The genes are TRBV7-9 and TRBJ1-2; D is unclear. Trimming stripped 7 bases from V and 1 base from J, with 10 bases between. Germline CDR1 is SEHNR and CDR2 is FQNEAQ (reference sequence). The CDR3 is 13 amino acids. CDR3 protein: CASTAGVNYGYTF. The CDR3 bases are TGTGCCAGCACCGCCGGGGTTAACTATGGCTACACCTTC.

This clone came up many times. The V call is TRBV18, the J call TRBJ2-5; D is undetermined. Looked up from germline, CDR1 is KGHSH and CDR2 is LQKENI. The CDR3 runs to 14 residues. Trimming took 6 bases from V and 4 from J, leaving 15 bases between them. The CDR3 protein is CASSQQQKGETQYF. CDR3 bases: TGTGCCAGCTCCCAACAACAGAAAGGAGAGACCCAGTACTTC.

The rearrangement links TRBV6-1 to TRBJ2-2; 10 nucleotides align to TRBD2. Per germline, CDR1 MNHNS and CDR2 SASEGT. This CDR3 is built from 16 residues. Trimming cost V 2 bases and J 7 bases; bases outside gene matches: 7. The CDR3 region has the DNA TGTGCCAGCAGTGAACTAATAGCGGGGGGCGGCGGGGAGCTGTTTTTT. Amino acid sequence: CASSELIAGGGGELFF.

The chain has TRBV9 and TRBJ2-2, with 8 positions matching TRBD2. The V gene end was trimmed by 3 bases and the J gene end by 5 bases; junction bases not matched to a gene: 6. Per germline, CDR1 SGDLS and CDR2 YYNGEE. The CDR3 runs to 15 residues. The CDR3 protein is CASSAGTSFTGELFF. The DNA of the CDR3 is TGTGCCAGCAGCGCCGGGACTAGTTTTACCGGGGAGCTGTTTTTT.

This sequence joins TRBV3-1 (or the pseudogene TRBV3-2) and TRBJ2-7, with D maybe TRBD1 (6 bases). Trimming cost V 4 bases and J 6 bases, with 19 bases left between them. The CDR3 contains 15 residues. CDR1 is LGHDT, CDR2 YNNKEL, per germline (reference sequence). CDR3 sequence (DNA): TGTGCCAGCAGCCCTGACAGGACCACTACTTTCGAGCAGTACTTC. Translating gives CASSPDRTTTFEQYF.

The chain combines TRBV29-1 with TRBJ2-1, with 12 bases lining up with TRBD2. The CDR3 has 14 amino acids. The germline V gene has CDR1 SQVTM and CDR2 ANQGSEA. V lost 7 bases, J lost 6 bases, and 7 bases stayed unmatched. The CDR3 DNA reads TGCAGCGCCAAACTAGCGGGGGGAGGCAATGAGCAGTTCTTC. Translating it yields CSAKLAGGGNEQFF.

A few counts support this clone. This chain connects TRBV19 to TRBJ1-5; possibly TRBD1 for D (5 bases). Trimming removed 3 bases from V and 8 bases from J, with 17 bases in between. The CDR3 extends over 15 amino acids. The V gene's germline CDR1 is LNHDA and CDR2 SQIVND (reference sequence). The CDR3 here is CASSIEAGKAKPQHF. The CDR3, as DNA: TGTGCCAGTAGTATTGAGGCAGGGAAAGCGAAGCCCCAGCATTTT.

The CDR3 DNA is TGTGCCAGCAGCCCCGCAGGGGAGAGTAACTATGGCTACACCTTC. Its protein is CASSPAGESNYGYTF. The rearrangement uses TRBV11-2 and TRBJ1-2, with a tentative D call TRBD1 (6 bases). Per the germline V gene, CDR1 is SGHAT and CDR2 is FQNNGV. The CDR3 loop spans 15 amino acids. V was pared by 5 bases and J by 1 base, with 14 bases between.

J is TRBJ1-4 and V is TRBV5-4, with a possible D match to TRBD1 (5 bases). Trimming stripped 4 bases from V and 6 bases from J, with 13 bases between. CDR3 length: 14 residues. Germline V lookup: CDR1 SGHNT, CDR2 YYREEE (reference sequence). CDR3 bases: TGTGCCAGCAGCCCAGGGTATGAAGATGAAAAACTGTTTTTT. Its translation is CASSPGYEDEKLFF.

For the CDR3, the DNA is TGTGCCAGCAGTGAATATAGGGACAGGGAAGAGACCCAGTACTTC. Residues: CASSEYRDREETQYF. The chain joins TRBV25-1 to TRBJ2-5, with TRBD1 identical over 9 bases. This CDR3 region has 15 residues. Germline V gene sequence: CDR1 MGHDK, CDR2 SYGVNS. V trimming: 0 bases; J trimming: 3 bases; junction bases outside the gene matches: 2.

The sample holds one count of this clone. The V and J genes are TRBV30 and TRBJ1-5; D possibly corresponds to TRBD1 (5 bases). There are 13 residues in the CDR3. Trimming removed 3 bases at V and 4 bases at J, with 10 bases between. CDR1 and CDR2 (germline): GTSNPN, SVGIG (reference sequence). CDR3 coding DNA: TGTGCCTGGAGCCAGGGCCAAAATCAGCCCCAGCATTTT. The encoded protein is CAWSQGQNQPQHF.

The V and J genes are TRBV9 and TRBJ1-2, with 10 nucleotides matching TRBD1. CDR3 size: 13 residues. Looked up from germline, CDR1 is SGDLS and CDR2 is YYNGEE. Trimming took 3 bases from V and 8 from J; bases not matched to a gene: 4. The CDR3 DNA is TGTGCCAGCAGCGGACAGGGGGCGAACGGCTACACCTTC. Its protein is CASSGQGANGYTF.

The chain joins TRBV7-2 to TRBJ2-2; 13 nucleotides align to TRBD2. Germline assignment: CDR1 SGHTA and CDR2 FQGNSA. The length of the CDR3 is 16 residues. The V segment lost 5 bases and the J segment 4 bases; nucleotides outside the gene matches: 4. The CDR3: CASSQGLAGITGELFF. CDR3 DNA sequence: TGTGCCAGCAGCCAGGGACTAGCGGGGATCACCGGGGAGCTGTTTTTT. Full variable domain (remainder filled in from reference TRBV7-2 and TRBJ2-2): GAGVSQSPSNKVTEKGKDVELRCDPISGHTALYWYRQSLGQGLEFLIYFQGNSAPDKSGLPSDRFSAERTGGSVSTLTIQRTQQEDSAVYLCASSQGLAGITGELFFGEGSRLTVL.

Here the CDR3 DNA reads TGTGCCAGCAGGGGGGGACAGTACGACACAGATACGCAGTATTTT. This encodes CASRGGQYDTDTQYF. The chain couples TRBV6-5 to TRBJ2-3; weak D call: TRBD1 (7 bases). V gave up 6 bases and J gave up 2 bases, with 15 bases separating them. Germline lookup yields CDR1 MNHEY and CDR2 SVGAGI. The CDR3 loop spans 15 amino acids.